A single sample gave rise to the 26 T cell receptor beta chains below, sequenced in a study of T-cell reconstitution after alpha-beta-depleted transplantation in children (dated by TCRdb to about 2016). The library was prepared using PCR. The sequencer was an Illumina HiSeq 2500. To normalize quantification of the TCRbeta repertoire, the TCR libraries were built with molecular barcoding that relied on unique molecular identifiers. The raw public data were reprocessed by TCRdb itself: fastp quality trimming at Q25, MiXCR clonotype calling, in-frame beta chains only. Every distinct CDR3 protein forms one entry, paired with its most common genes and DNA. In all, the sample holds fewer than 120,000 distinct CDR3 sequences, and around a tenth of those were seen once. In total, the top ten clones hold about 7.3% of the sample. The specimen comprised PBMCs from the stem cell graft donor, sampled from the stem cell graft. Receptors originate from a human donor who donated a stem cell graft to a child with acute lymphoblastic leukemia.

Many counts were recorded for this clonotype. The genes are TRBV27 and TRBJ1-1; no definite D call. Germline V gene data show CDR1 as MNHEY and CDR2 as SMNVEV (reference sequence). The CDR3 length is 13 residues. The V end lost 5 bases, the J end lost 0 bases, and 7 bases lay between the germline ends. In nucleotides, the CDR3 is TGTGCCAGCAGTCCGTGGGTGAACACTGAAGCTTTCTTT. The encoded protein is CASSPWVNTEAFF.

This clonotype appeared many times. J is TRBJ1-6 and V is TRBV6-1, with 7 bases lining up with TRBD1. The CDR3 has 13 amino acids. V dropped 8 bases and J dropped 13; count of bases not matched to a gene: 11. Germline lookup yields CDR1 MNHNS and CDR2 SASEGT. DNA of the CDR3: TGTGCCAGCTTCCGGGACAGATTGTCGCCCCTCCACTTT. Encoded protein: CASFRDRLSPLHF.

The sample holds a few counts of this clonotype. A much larger clone lies one base from this, so it may be a read error. The CDR3 coding sequence is TGTGCCACCAGCACACAATCACAGGACTTGGGGGGTCAGTACTTC. Translating it yields CATSTQSQDLGGQYF. This rearrangement joins TRBV15 to TRBJ2-4, with D possibly being TRBD2 (6 bases). The CDR3 runs to 15 residues. V shed 4 bases and J shed 12 bases, with 22 bases lying between them. From germline, CDR1 is LNHNV and CDR2 YYDKDF (reference sequence).

This clonotype has at least ten counts. This sequence joins TRBV6-5 and TRBJ1-6; perhaps TRBD1 as D (5 bases). The V gene's germline CDR1 is MNHEY and CDR2 SVGAGI. V gave up 2 bases and J gave up 4 bases, with 9 bases separating them. There are 15 residues in the CDR3. The CDR3 DNA follows: TGTGCCAGCAGTTACGATACAGGATATAATTCACCCCTCCACTTT. Residues: CASSYDTGYNSPLHF.

This clonotype was counted ten times or more. The CDR3 DNA follows: TGTGCCAGCAGTTCCGGGGAGTATGGCTACACCTTC. Its translation is CASSSGEYGYTF. This chain links TRBV6-6 with TRBJ1-2; no firm D call. Trimming took off 4 bases at V and 5 bases at J, with 8 bases between the two ends. CDR1 MNHNY and CDR2 SVGAGI come from the germline V gene (reference sequence). The CDR3 length is 12 residues.

Of note for this clonotype: Because it lacks the conserved phenylalanine or tryptophan at the end, this CDR3 is likely a read error. The chain joins TRBV29-1 to TRBJ2-7; 10 bases map to TRBD2. The CDR3 contains 14 residues. Germline V lookup: CDR1 SQVTM, CDR2 ANQGSEA. The ends lost 0 bases at V and 6 bases at J; junction bases unmatched: 5. The CDR3 loop reads CSVEDPAGGSEQYL. CDR3 nucleotide sequence: TGCAGCGTTGAAGATCCAGCGGGGGGGTCCGAGCAGTACTTA.

In this sample, this clonotype turned up a few times. This chain joins TRBV6-4 and TRBJ2-2; TRBD2 agrees at 10 bases. V lost 5 bases and J lost 3; bases outside the gene matches: 0. From germline, CDR1 is MRHNA and CDR2 SNTAGT. The CDR3 runs to 14 residues. CDR3 in amino acids: CASSSGRDTGELFF. CDR3 coding DNA: TGTGCCAGCAGTAGCGGGAGGGACACCGGGGAGCTGTTTTTT.

Many counts were recorded for this clonotype. The chain is built from TRBV27 and TRBJ2-7; 11 nucleotides agree with TRBD2. Germline V gives CDR1 MNHEY, CDR2 SMNVEV (reference sequence). The V and J ends lost 2 bases and 2 bases, in that order; junction bases with no gene match: 2. The CDR3 has 15 residues. The CDR3 DNA reads as TGTGCCAGCAGTTTACGACTAGCGGGACCCTACGAGCAGTACTTC. As protein: CASSLRLAGPYEQYF.

This clonotype showed up many times. The genes are TRBV12-3 or TRBV12-4 and TRBJ1-5, with a weak D call TRBD1 (5 bases). The CDR3 has 17 residues. Between the trimmed V and J ends, which lost 3 bases and 0 bases, there was a span of 15 bases. CDR3 residues: CASSLAATAYSNQPQHF. The DNA of the CDR3 is TGTGCCAGCAGTTTGGCCGCGACAGCTTATAGCAATCAGCCCCAGCATTTT.

This clonotype occurred many times. One junction end disagrees with the germline gene, perhaps due to a read error. The genes are TRBV20-1 and TRBJ2-5; 10 nucleotides align to TRBD2. CDR3 length: 16 amino acids. Germline V gene lookup returns CDR1 DFQATT and CDR2 SNEGSKA (reference sequence). The chain's CDR3 is CSASRSSGRARETQYF. The CDR3 DNA reads TGTAGTGCTAGTCGGTCCAGCGGGAGGGCCAGAGAGACCCAGTACTTC.

The sample holds many counts of this clonotype. The V call is TRBV7-2, the J call TRBJ2-1; 11 nucleotides align to TRBD2. The ends lost 4 bases at V and 6 bases at J; junction bases unmatched: 11. The CDR3 totals 17 residues. Germline CDR1 reads SGHTA; CDR2 reads FQGNSA. CDR3: CASSSTRSSGRANEQFF. DNA for the CDR3: TGTGCCAGCAGCTCGACTCGTAGTAGCGGGAGGGCCAATGAGCAGTTCTTC.

This clonotype was detected ten times or more. The V and J genes are TRBV20-1 and TRBJ1-5; D is uncertain. This CDR3 comprises 15 residues. Trimming pared 5 bases from V and 4 bases from J, leaving 18 bases between. Per the germline V gene, CDR1 is DFQATT and CDR2 is SNEGSKA (reference sequence). The CDR3 here is CSAPGKWGGNQPQHF. The CDR3 bases are TGCAGTGCTCCCGGCAAATGGGGAGGGAATCAGCCCCAGCATTTT.

The sample holds many counts of this clonotype. This rearrangement joins TRBV27 to TRBJ2-7; the match to TRBD2 covers 12 bases. The CDR3 extends over 16 amino acids. The V gene's germline CDR1 is MNHEY and CDR2 SMNVEV (reference sequence). J lost 5 bases, V lost 5 bases, and 10 bases had no gene match. DNA of the CDR3: TGTGCCAGCAGTGCCGACCTAGCGGGAGGGCCCCACGAGCAGTACTTC. It encodes CASSADLAGGPHEQYF.

The chain links TRBV6-2 or TRBV6-3 to TRBJ2-7, with 8 bases aligning to TRBD1. The CDR3 spans 16 residues. The V gene's germline CDR1 is MNHEY and CDR2 SVGEGT. J was trimmed by 2 bases and V by 2 bases; bases with no gene match: 8. This CDR3 is CASSYVTDRVTYEQYF. Written as DNA, the CDR3 is TGTGCCAGCAGTTACGTTACGGACAGGGTAACCTACGAGCAGTACTTC.

This clonotype has ten or more counts. The chain is built from TRBV18 and TRBJ2-3; D gene ambiguous. Looked up from germline, CDR1 is KGHSH and CDR2 is LQKENI. The germline V and J ends were trimmed by 1 base and 5 bases, with 4 bases remaining between them. The CDR3 is 12 amino acids. This chain's CDR3 is CASSPRQDTQYF. The CDR3 region has the DNA TGTGCCAGCTCACCACGTCAAGATACGCAGTATTTT.

This chain joins TRBV30 and TRBJ1-1, with no clear D. In germline, CDR1 is GTSNPN, CDR2 SVGIG (reference sequence). This CDR3 is built from 16 residues. V was trimmed by 0 bases and J by 2 bases, leaving 16 bases between them. CDR3 sequence (DNA): TGTGCCTGGAGTGTACTTGGCAGCTCTTTTAACACTGAAGCTTTCTTT. It translates to CAWSVLGSSFNTEAFF.

This clonotype was recorded many times. This sequence joins TRBV10-3 and TRBJ2-7, with TRBD1 matching 9 bases. The CDR3 runs 19 residues. Unmatched junction bases numbered 19, after V lost 5 bases and J lost 2 bases. In germline, CDR1 is ENHRY, CDR2 SYGVKD. The CDR3 sequence is CAISRRYDSGTGNTYEQYF. CDR3 sequence (DNA): TGTGCCATCAGTCGCCGCTACGATTCCGGGACAGGGAATACCTACGAGCAGTACTTC.

CDR3 in amino acids: CASSSYGLAGVGKSDYEQYF. CDR3 sequence (DNA): TGTGCCAGCAGTTCCTACGGACTAGCGGGAGTAGGAAAGTCCGACTACGAGCAGTACTTC. The chain joins TRBV6-2 or TRBV6-3 to TRBJ2-7; 13 positions agree with TRBD2. With 4 bases clipped from V and 3 bases from J, the junction kept 18 bases outside the gene matches. The CDR3 sequence is 20 residues long. CDR1 is MNHEY, CDR2 SVGEGT, per germline.

This clonotype was counted many times. The chain joins TRBV12-3 or TRBV12-4 to TRBJ1-2, with 10 bases matching TRBD1. The CDR3 totals 15 residues. The trim removed 6 bases at V and 3 bases at J, leaving 7 bases unmatched. CDR3 nucleotide sequence: TGTGCCAGCAGGAATACCGGGACAGGGGACTATGGCTACACCTTC. Protein sequence: CASRNTGTGDYGYTF.

This clonotype was found many times. The chain is built from TRBV7-2 and TRBJ1-5; D is uncertain. Trimming removed 4 bases from V and 4 bases from J, with 14 bases in between. Germline CDR1 and CDR2: SGHTA and FQGNSA. This CDR3 has 15 residues. The CDR3: CASSSFGRINQPQHF. CDR3 DNA: TGTGCCAGCAGCTCGTTTGGACGGATTAATCAGCCCCAGCATTTT.

In its sample, this clonotype was seen many times. The CDR3 loop is CASSLGAGGPHEQFF. The CDR3, as DNA: TGTGCCAGCAGCTTAGGAGCGGGAGGGCCCCATGAGCAGTTCTTC. This chain uses TRBV7-2 with TRBJ2-1; 10 bases are a match to TRBD2. The CDR3 spans 15 residues. Germline loops: CDR1 SGHTA, CDR2 FQGNSA. Losses at the gene ends were 1 base for V and 8 bases for J; bases not matched to a gene: 5.

The chain carries TRBV7-8 and TRBJ1-2; 8 bases are shared with TRBD1. This CDR3 is built from 15 residues. The V gene end was trimmed by 7 bases and the J gene end by 4 bases; junction bases not matched to a gene: 11. CDR1 SGHVS and CDR2 FQNEAQ come from the germline V gene. CDR3 protein: CASTQGQGALYGYTF. CDR3 nucleotides: TGTGCCAGCACCCAGGGGCAGGGGGCCCTCTATGGCTACACCTTC.

This clonotype has a count of ten or more. The chain recombines TRBV29-1 with TRBJ2-2, with D possibly matching TRBD2 (7 bases). Germline values: CDR1 SQVTM, CDR2 ANQGSEA. V lost 7 bases and J 3 bases, leaving 12 bases between the germline ends. This CDR3 contains 13 residues. CDR3 sequence (DNA): TGCAGCGCGAGGGGGGGAGACACCGGGGAGCTGTTTTTT. Translated: CSARGGDTGELFF.

This clonotype came up many times. The V call is TRBV7-2, the J call TRBJ1-2; TRBD1 aligns across 8 bases. This CDR3 spans 17 amino acids. Per germline, CDR1 SGHTA and CDR2 FQGNSA. V lost 0 bases to trimming and J lost 2 bases; unmatched junction nucleotides: 8. Written as DNA, the CDR3 is TGTGCCAGCAGCTTAGCCGCAGGGGGCTTTGGGAACTATGGCTACACCTTC. Translation: CASSLAAGGFGNYGYTF.

J is TRBJ2-3 and V is TRBV6-1, with TRBD2 matching over 14 bases. With V trimmed by 2 bases and J by 4 bases, 8 bases remained unmatched. CDR1 MNHNS and CDR2 SASEGT come from the germline V gene. CDR3 length: 18 amino acids. CDR3 sequence (DNA): TGTGCCAGCAGTGAAAGACTAGCGGGAGGGGGTGTGGCAGATACGCAGTATTTT. Encoded protein: CASSERLAGGGVADTQYF.

This clonotype was recorded many times. This chain links TRBV7-3 with TRBJ1-2; D remains ambiguous. CDR3 length: 14 residues. CDR1 is SGHTA, CDR2 FQGTGA, per germline. The V end lost 7 bases, the J end lost 2 bases, and 14 bases lay between the germline ends. CDR3 nucleotides: TGTGCCAGCACCGAAAGGTCAACCAACTATGGCTACACCTTC. Its translation is CASTERSTNYGYTF.